The 32 T cell receptor beta chains below all came from one sample that was sequenced in a study of T cell responses to AZD1222 COVID-19 vaccine. TCRdb keeps only in-frame clones here, not all; method: immunoSEQ multiplex PCR. The sample records 100,000 to 150,000 clones, approximately 92% being singletons. This specimen consisted of peripheral blood, obtained on day 0 of AZD1222 vaccination. The receptors were sampled from an adult in good health.

V gene TRBV6-1 combines with J gene TRBJ2-5; possibly TRBD1 for D (5 bases). V lost 6 bases, J lost 3 bases, and 11 bases lay in between. Germline V gene sequence: CDR1 MNHNS, CDR2 SASEGT. CDR3 size: 13 residues. CDR3 sequence reads: CASSPTVEETQYF. CDR3 bases: TGTGCCAGCAGCCCGACAGTCGAAGAGACCCAGTACTTC.

CDR3 in amino acids: CAIRVSRDQETQYF. The CDR3 DNA is TGTGCCATCAGGGTCTCAAGAGACCAAGAGACCCAGTACTTC. This rearrangement joins TRBV10-3 to TRBJ2-5; D ambiguous. Germline V lookup: CDR1 ENHRY, CDR2 SYGVKD. Between the trimmed V and J ends, which lost 6 bases and 0 bases, there was a span of 11 bases. The CDR3 runs 14 residues.

V gene TRBV5-1 combines with J gene TRBJ2-1; the D is unclear. Trimming left V 0 bases short and J 8 bases short, with 15 bases between. Germline V gene data show CDR1 as SGHRS and CDR2 as YFSETQ. The CDR3 totals 15 residues. CDR3 in amino acids: CASSLVGKVVDEQFF. The CDR3 DNA reads TGCGCCAGCAGCTTGGTGGGGAAGGTAGTCGATGAGCAGTTCTTC.

The rearrangement joins TRBV29-1 to TRBJ1-1; D is unresolved. Germline-derived CDR1 and CDR2 are SQVTM and ANQGSEA. The CDR3 runs to 11 residues. Trimming stripped 6 bases from V and 6 bases from J, with 11 bases between. CDR3 nucleotides: TGCAGCGTCAACGGTGGGGCTGAAGCTTTCTTT. Amino acid sequence: CSVNGGAEAFF.

V is TRBV29-1 and J is TRBJ1-1, with a weak D call TRBD1 (6 bases). The CDR3 is 14 residues long. Germline assignment: CDR1 SQVTM and CDR2 ANQGSEA. Trimming pared 2 bases from V and 5 bases from J, leaving 15 bases between. The CDR3: CSVETWGRITEAFF. CDR3 DNA: TGCAGCGTTGAAACGTGGGGGCGGATTACTGAAGCTTTCTTT. Full variable domain (rest looked up from reference TRBV29-1 and TRBJ1-1): SAVISQKPSRDICQRGTSLTIQCQVDSQVTMMFWYRQQPGQSLTLIATANQGSEATYESGFVIDKFPISRPNLTFSTLTVSNMSPEDSSIYLCSVETWGRITEAFFGQGTRLTVV.

The chain has TRBV28 and TRBJ2-5; D is possibly TRBD1 (5 bases). V was shortened by 4 bases and J by 5 bases, with 8 bases between the two germline ends. Germline V lookup: CDR1 MDHEN, CDR2 SYDVKM. The CDR3 has 12 amino acids. The CDR3 region has the DNA TGTGCCAGCAGTTGGGGCATCGAGACCCAGTACTTC. Translated, it gives CASSWGIETQYF.

The rearrangement uses TRBV6-2 or TRBV6-3 and TRBJ1-6, with D unclear. This CDR3 is built from 15 residues. The V gene's germline CDR1 is MNHEY and CDR2 SVGEGT. The V and J ends lost 0 bases and 9 bases respectively, with 12 bases between them. The CDR3 coding sequence is TGTGCCAGCAGTTACTCTCCGGCAATGGGTTCACCCCTCCACTTT. This sequence encodes CASSYSPAMGSPLHF.

The chain joins TRBV6-5 to TRBJ2-6; tentative D call: TRBD2 (5 bases). The CDR3 is 15 residues long. V lost 2 bases and J lost 1, with 6 bases in between. Germline lookup yields CDR1 MNHEY and CDR2 SVGAGI. The CDR3 sequence is CASSYEGSGANVLTF. For the CDR3, the DNA is TGTGCCAGCAGTTACGAGGGATCTGGGGCCAACGTCCTGACTTTC.

The chain carries TRBV15 and TRBJ1-1; maybe TRBD1 (5 bases). The CDR3 is made up of 14 amino acids. Germline values: CDR1 LNHNV, CDR2 YYDKDF (reference sequence). V lost 0 bases, J lost 5 bases, and 10 bases lay in between. The CDR3 here is CATSREGGWTEAFF. CDR3 nucleotides: TGTGCCACCAGCAGAGAGGGGGGTTGGACTGAAGCTTTCTTT.

The gene calls are TRBV19 and TRBJ2-3; D is unresolved. CDR1 LNHDA and CDR2 SQIVND come from the germline V gene (reference sequence). The CDR3 runs 14 residues. V was clipped by 3 bases and J by 2 bases, with 9 bases between them. The chain's CDR3 is CASSIGAITDTQYF. DNA of the CDR3: TGTGCCAGTAGTATTGGCGCGATCACAGATACGCAGTATTTT.

The chain joins TRBV19 to TRBJ2-1; 7 bases match TRBD2. Germline trimming cut 7 bases from V and 4 bases from J; bases unmatched to any gene: 19. The CDR3 has 18 amino acids. Germline V gene lookup returns CDR1 LNHDA and CDR2 SQIVND (reference sequence). The CDR3 protein is CASTAWAPREGIYNEQFF. DNA for the CDR3: TGTGCCAGTACCGCATGGGCTCCAAGGGAGGGGATTTACAATGAGCAGTTCTTC.

In this sample, this clone turned up once. V is TRBV27 and J is TRBJ1-2; TRBD1 might be the D (6 bases). V gave up 8 bases and J gave up 7 bases, with 17 bases separating them. The CDR3 consists of 13 residues. Germline CDR1 and CDR2: MNHEY and SMNVEV (reference sequence). As DNA, the CDR3 is TGTGCCAGCGCCCCCCGGGGGCGGTCTGGCTACACCTTC. It yields the protein CASAPRGRSGYTF.

The chain carries TRBV28 and TRBJ1-1; D gene unclear. The V end was cut by 3 bases, the J end by 6 bases, with 11 bases between. This CDR3 is 13 amino acids long. The germline CDR1 and CDR2 sequences are MDHEN and SYDVKM. The CDR3 loop is CASSFLGYPEAFF. The DNA of the CDR3 is TGTGCCAGCAGTTTTCTTGGGTACCCTGAAGCTTTCTTT.

V gene TRBV10-3 combines with J gene TRBJ2-5; 7 bases agree with TRBD1. The ends lost 10 bases at V and 0 bases at J; junction bases unmatched: 5. The CDR3 spans 13 residues. Looked up from germline, CDR1 is ENHRY and CDR2 is SYGVKD. The CDR3 here is CATTGRNQETQYF. CDR3 nucleotide sequence: TGTGCCACGACAGGGCGTAACCAAGAGACCCAGTACTTC.

This clone was detected only once. The chain combines TRBV6-4 with TRBJ2-7, with 8 nucleotides matching TRBD2. The CDR3 is 15 residues long. The germline gives CDR1 MRHNA, CDR2 SNTAGT. Unmatched junction bases numbered 8, after V lost 5 bases and J lost 2 bases. CDR3 sequence: CASSLHLAGTYEQYF. The DNA of the CDR3 is TGTGCCAGCAGTTTACACTTAGCGGGAACCTACGAGCAGTACTTC.

The genes are TRBV30 and TRBJ1-2; maybe TRBD1 (5 bases). Germline V lookup: CDR1 GTSNPN, CDR2 SVGIG (reference sequence). V lost 0 bases and J 2 bases, leaving 13 bases between the germline ends. The length of the CDR3 is 15 residues. The CDR3 sequence is CAWSVRWGGNYGYTF. The DNA of the CDR3 is TGTGCCTGGAGTGTACGATGGGGGGGGAACTATGGCTACACCTTC.

The chain joins TRBV15 to TRBJ1-4; 8 bases fit TRBD1. The CDR3 runs to 15 residues. J gave up 8 bases and V 6 bases, and 11 bases lay outside the gene matches. Germline CDR1 is LNHNV and CDR2 is YYDKDF (reference sequence). The CDR3 coding sequence is TGTGCCACCAGGGAAGGCAGGGGGCCACGAGAAAAACTGTTTTTT. The encoded protein is CATREGRGPREKLFF.

The rearrangement joins TRBV11-2 to TRBJ2-5; D might be TRBD1 (5 bases). Per germline, CDR1 SGHAT and CDR2 FQNNGV. The CDR3 is 13 residues long. Between the trimmed V and J ends, which lost 1 base and 5 bases, there was a span of 8 bases. CDR3 amino acids: CASSLGHRETQYF. The DNA for the CDR3 is TGTGCCAGCAGCTTAGGTCACAGGGAGACCCAGTACTTC.

This clone has just one count. The V call is TRBV29-1, the J call TRBJ1-5; D is unclear. Germline V gene sequence: CDR1 SQVTM, CDR2 ANQGSEA. This CDR3 has 13 residues. V lost 4 bases, J lost 2 bases, and 9 bases lay in between. CDR3 sequence reads: CSVGDGRNQPQHF. Written as DNA, the CDR3 is TGCAGCGTTGGTGACGGGCGCAATCAGCCCCAGCATTTT.

This chain connects TRBV2 to TRBJ2-1; tentatively, D is TRBD2 (6 bases). The CDR3 extends over 16 amino acids. V was cut by 6 bases and J by 3 bases, with 18 bases left in between. Germline-derived CDR1 and CDR2 are SNHLY and FYNNEI. Here the CDR3 reads CASRDQGGIGYNEQFF. DNA of the CDR3: TGTGCCAGCAGAGATCAGGGCGGGATCGGCTACAATGAGCAGTTCTTC. Filled out from reference TRBV2 and TRBJ2-1, the complete variable domain reads EPEVTQTPSHQVTQMGQEVILRCVPISNHLYFYWYRQILGQKVEFLVSFYNNEISEKSEIFDDQFSVERPDGSNFTLKIRSTKLEDSAMYFCASRDQGGIGYNEQFFGPGTRLTVL.

The rearrangement joins TRBV28 to TRBJ2-3, with TRBD2 identical over 9 bases. The J segment lost 4 bases and the V segment lost 2 bases, leaving 4 bases of the junction unmatched. Germline V gives CDR1 MDHEN, CDR2 SYDVKM. The CDR3 runs 15 residues. As DNA, the CDR3 is TGTGCCAGCAGTTTAAGGGGACTAGCCGCAGATACGCAGTATTTT. Translated: CASSLRGLAADTQYF.

CDR3 sequence reads: CASSMGQGNSPLHF. CDR3 DNA sequence: TGTGCCAGTAGTATGGGACAGGGAAATTCACCCCTCCACTTT. This sequence joins TRBV19 and TRBJ1-6, with 9 bases identical to TRBD1. The V gene's germline CDR1 is LNHDA and CDR2 SQIVND (reference sequence). The CDR3 runs 14 residues. Trimming cost V 3 bases and J 7 bases; bases outside gene matches: 1.

This sequence joins TRBV28 and TRBJ1-1; TRBD1 agrees at 7 bases. Germline V gene lookup returns CDR1 MDHEN and CDR2 SYDVKM. V dropped 5 bases and J dropped 0; count of bases not matched to a gene: 6. The CDR3 consists of 15 residues. CDR3 DNA sequence: TGTGCCAGCAGTGTTCCAGGGGGGGTGAACACTGAAGCTTTCTTT. Translating it yields CASSVPGGVNTEAFF. The full variable domain, in which reference TRBV28 and TRBJ1-1 provide the parts outside the CDR3, is DVKVTQSSRYLVKRTGEKVFLECVQDMDHENMFWYRQDPGLGLRLIYFSYDVKMKEKGDIPEGYSVSREKKERFSLILESASTNQTSMYLCASSVPGGVNTEAFFGQGTRLTVV.

This clone was observed once. The chain combines TRBV18 with TRBJ2-7; maybe TRBD1 (5 bases). Germline V gene sequence: CDR1 KGHSH, CDR2 LQKENI. The CDR3 runs to 13 residues. Trimming shortened V by 3 bases and J by 1 base, and 7 bases separated the two germline ends. The CDR3, as DNA: TGTGCCAGCTCACCGGCAGGGTCCTACGAGCAGTACTTC. Amino acid sequence: CASSPAGSYEQYF.

V and J are TRBV5-6 and TRBJ1-5; the D is unclear. V lost 4 bases and J lost 4, with 9 bases in between. CDR1 and CDR2 from the germline V gene are SGHDT and YYEEEE. This CDR3 region has 13 residues. In DNA, the CDR3 is TGTGCCAGCAGCAGAGGCAGAAATCAGCCCCAGCATTTT. This translates into CASSRGRNQPQHF.

The chain joins TRBV7-8 to TRBJ2-5; 8 nucleotides line up with TRBD2. The CDR3 extends over 15 amino acids. Germline trimming cut 2 bases from V and 2 bases from J; bases unmatched to any gene: 4. Germline lookup yields CDR1 SGHVS and CDR2 FQNEAQ. The CDR3 DNA reads TGTGCCAGCAGCTTATGGGGCGGGGGGCAAGAGACCCAGTACTTC. Translating gives CASSLWGGGQETQYF.

The rearrangement uses TRBV3-1 (or the pseudogene TRBV3-2) and TRBJ1-4, with a possible D match to TRBD1 (6 bases). Germline V lookup: CDR1 LGHDT, CDR2 YNNKEL (reference sequence). The CDR3 is made up of 16 amino acids. V was clipped by 4 bases and J by 2 bases, with 14 bases between them. CDR3 sequence: CASSRKGGSTNEKLFF. The DNA of the CDR3 is TGTGCCAGCAGCCGTAAGGGGGGATCGACTAATGAAAAACTGTTTTTT.

In its sample, this clone was seen a few times. This chain connects TRBV21-1 to TRBJ1-5; the table's D call, TRBD1, has no DNA check behind it. TRBV21-1 is tagged as a pseudogene. This CDR3 region has 16 residues. CDR3 nucleotide sequence: TGTGCCAGCAGCTCAGGACAGGGGGCGCTTAGACAGCCCCAGCATTTT. Translation: CASSSGQGALRQPQHF.

This clone was recorded a few times. This chain connects TRBV6-1 to TRBJ2-3; TRBD2 might be the D (5 bases). In germline, CDR1 is MNHNS, CDR2 SASEGT. This CDR3 contains 14 residues. Between the trimmed V and J ends, which lost 3 bases and 3 bases, there was a span of 10 bases. The CDR3 DNA follows: TGTGCCAGCAGTGACACGGGCGGGACAGATACGCAGTATTTT. Translation: CASSDTGGTDTQYF.

The genes are TRBV5-4 and TRBJ1-1; D might be TRBD1 (5 bases). Germline V lookup: CDR1 SGHNT, CDR2 YYREEE (reference sequence). This CDR3 spans 14 amino acids. V lost 4 bases and J 0 bases, leaving 10 bases between the germline ends. The chain's CDR3 is CASSVGHLNTEAFF. The CDR3 DNA reads as TGTGCCAGCAGCGTCGGACACCTGAACACTGAAGCTTTCTTT. The variable domain in full, completed from reference TRBV5-4 and TRBJ1-1, reads ETGVTQSPTHLIKTRGQQVTLRCSSQSGHNTVSWYQQALGQGPQFIFQYYREEENGRGNFPPRFSGLQFPNYSSELNVNALELDDSALYLCASSVGHLNTEAFFGQGTRLTVV.

V gene TRBV25-1 combines with J gene TRBJ2-7; D possibly corresponds to TRBD1 (5 bases). Trimming left V 6 bases short and J 1 base short, with 10 bases between. The CDR3 length is 13 residues. Germline V CDR1 and CDR2: MGHDK, SYGVNS. The CDR3 spells CASRTENSYEQYF. Here the CDR3 DNA reads TGTGCCAGCAGGACAGAAAATTCCTACGAGCAGTACTTC.

A single count supports this clone. Written as DNA, the CDR3 is TGTGCCAGCAGCCAATTAGGGACTGAAGCTTTCTTT. Protein sequence: CASSQLGTEAFF. This chain connects TRBV3-1 (or the pseudogene TRBV3-2) to TRBJ1-1; D not resolved. Germline assignment: CDR1 LGHDT and CDR2 YNNKEL (reference sequence). The CDR3 length is 12 residues. The germline V and J ends were trimmed by 2 bases and 5 bases, with 6 bases remaining between them.